The 30 T cell receptor beta chains below all came from one sample that was sequenced in a study of CD8 T cells in ankylosing spondylitis. General study results and limits: The study identified a TCR beta motif of about eight highly homologous variants that appeared characteristic of ankylosing spondylitis blood.

TCRdb redid the calling of the 5' RACE reads with MiXCR, one entry per CDR3 protein. There are a few hundred thousand distinct CDR3 sequences in the sample; 6.5% to 10% occur only once, and about 14% lies in the top ten. These TCRs' antigens remain unknown. Sequencing was performed on blood, either unsorted or a sorted T cell fraction (not recorded which). The receptors originated from a male donor with ankylosing spondylitis.

This chain connects TRBV5-5 to TRBJ2-7; D possibly corresponds to TRBD1 (5 bases). This CDR3 region has 14 residues. Germline values: CDR1 SGHKS, CDR2 YYEKEE (reference sequence). Trimming took 0 bases from V and 1 from J, leaving 8 bases between them. In DNA form, the CDR3 reads TGTGCCAGCAGCTTGGACCAGGGTTCCTACGAGCAGTACTTC. Its protein product is CASSLDQGSYEQYF.

The CDR3 loop reads CATSRVTSGSKGNEQFF. The CDR3 DNA follows: TGTGCCACCAGCAGGGTGACTAGCGGGAGTAAGGGGAATGAGCAGTTCTTC. The chain has TRBV15 and TRBJ2-1; 12 positions match TRBD2. Per germline, CDR1 LNHNV and CDR2 YYDKDF (reference sequence). After removal of 3 bases from V and 7 bases from J, the junction contained 10 bases not matched to a gene. CDR3 size: 17 residues.

This clonotype was seen a handful of times. This chain uses TRBV7-6 with TRBJ2-7, with D tentatively TRBD1 (5 bases). The germline V gene encodes CDR1 SGHVS and CDR2 FNYEAQ. The V gene lost 5 bases and the J gene lost 2 bases, with 10 bases spanning the gap. The CDR3 length is 13 residues. CDR3 region: CASSPAGTYEQYF. DNA for the CDR3: TGTGCCAGCAGCCCGGCAGGGACCTACGAGCAGTACTTC.

The rearrangement joins TRBV24-1 to TRBJ1-2; tentative D call: TRBD1 (6 bases). The germline CDR1 and CDR2 sequences are KGHDR and SFDVKD. Trimming removed 3 bases at V and 7 bases at J, with 20 bases between. The CDR3 covers 16 residues. The CDR3 loop is CATSDGAGAQVSGYTF. CDR3 sequence (DNA): TGTGCCACCAGTGATGGGGCGGGGGCGCAGGTTAGTGGCTACACCTTC.

The J gene is TRBJ2-5, the V gene TRBV14, with a tentative D call TRBD1 (6 bases). The V gene's germline CDR1 is SGHDN and CDR2 FVKESK. The CDR3 consists of 14 residues. The V end lost 0 bases, the J end lost 7 bases, and 12 bases lay between the germline ends. The CDR3 sequence is CASSQDLGAGTQYF. CDR3 coding DNA: TGTGCCAGCAGCCAAGATCTGGGGGCGGGGACCCAGTACTTC. The full variable domain, in which reference TRBV14 and TRBJ2-5 provide the parts outside the CDR3, is EAGVTQFPSHSVIEKGQTVTLRCDPISGHDNLYWYRRVMGKEIKFLLHFVKESKQDESGMPNNRFLAERTGGTYSTLKVQPAELEDSGVYFCASSQDLGAGTQYFGPGTRLLVL.

This clonotype was counted only a few times. The rearrangement joins TRBV5-6 to TRBJ2-3, with TRBD1 matching 12 bases. The germline V gene encodes CDR1 SGHDT and CDR2 YYEEEE. There are 14 residues in the CDR3. The ends lost 3 bases at V and 4 bases at J; junction bases unmatched: 0. CDR3 loop: CASSWDRGPDTQYF. The CDR3 nucleotides read TGTGCCAGCAGCTGGGACAGGGGGCCAGATACGCAGTATTTT.

This chain joins TRBV5-1 and TRBJ2-5; 10 bases are a match to TRBD2. Germline V gene lookup returns CDR1 SGHRS and CDR2 YFSETQ. With V trimmed by 3 bases and J by 4 bases, 9 bases remained unmatched. The CDR3 is 16 residues long. CDR3 in amino acids: CASSYPPSGSLETQYF. The CDR3 nucleotides read TGCGCCAGCAGCTACCCCCCTAGCGGGAGTTTAGAGACCCAGTACTTC.

The sample holds a few counts of this clonotype. V usage is TRBV5-1 and J usage is TRBJ2-6; possibly TRBD1 for D (5 bases). This CDR3 region has 16 residues. V was shortened by 0 bases and J by 4 bases, with 11 bases between the two germline ends. Looked up from germline, CDR1 is SGHRS and CDR2 is YFSETQ. The CDR3: CASSLGQSRGANVLTF. The CDR3 coding sequence is TGCGCCAGCAGCTTGGGACAGTCGCGCGGGGCCAACGTCCTGACTTTC.

This clonotype has just one count. One junction end disagrees with the germline gene, perhaps due to a read error. This rearrangement joins TRBV5-6 to TRBJ2-5, with D tentatively TRBD1 (6 bases). CDR1 is SGHDT, CDR2 YYEEEE, per germline. CDR3 length: 11 residues. DNA of the CDR3: TGTACCAGTCAGGGGCTGGAGACCCAGTACTTC. Translating gives CTSQGLETQYF.

The rearrangement joins TRBV5-1 to TRBJ2-2, with a possible D match to TRBD1 (6 bases). CDR1 and CDR2 (germline): SGHRS, YFSETQ. The CDR3 length is 16 residues. V was cut by 3 bases and J by 2 bases, with 14 bases left in between. This CDR3 is CASSSEGTLNTGELFF. In nucleotides, the CDR3 is TGCGCCAGCAGCTCGGAAGGGACACTCAACACCGGGGAGCTGTTTTTT.

The J gene is TRBJ2-3, the V gene TRBV7-2; 7 positions agree with TRBD1. The CDR3 is made up of 16 amino acids. Looked up from germline, CDR1 is SGHTA and CDR2 is FQGNSA. J was trimmed by 2 bases and V by 3 bases; bases with no gene match: 8. CDR3 DNA: TGTGCCAGCAGCTTGACCGGGACAGAATCCACAGATACGCAGTATTTT. It encodes CASSLTGTESTDTQYF.

The rearrangement joins TRBV20-1 to TRBJ1-1; D remains ambiguous. V lost 6 bases to trimming and J lost 5 bases, with 22 bases between them. Germline loops: CDR1 DFQATT, CDR2 SNEGSKA (reference sequence). This CDR3 is built from 15 residues. The CDR3 region is CSAVIPGGGNTEAFF. The CDR3 DNA reads TGCAGTGCCGTTATCCCGGGAGGAGGGAATACTGAAGCTTTCTTT.

There are a few counts of this clonotype. CDR3 coding DNA: TGCAGTGCAGACCCCAGGGGACTAGCAACGAACACCGGGGAGCTGTTTTTT. It yields the protein CSADPRGLATNTGELFF. The gene calls are TRBV20-1 and TRBJ2-2; TRBD2 matches at 9 bases. This CDR3 has 17 amino acids. The V gene's germline CDR1 is DFQATT and CDR2 SNEGSKA (reference sequence). J was trimmed by 0 bases and V by 6 bases; bases with no gene match: 11.

The chain carries TRBV29-1 and TRBJ2-1; D not certain. CDR1 is SQVTM, CDR2 ANQGSEA, per germline. Trimming removed 3 bases from V and 2 bases from J, with 11 bases in between. This CDR3 comprises 14 residues. This CDR3 reads CSVDSLGTYNEQFF. DNA for the CDR3: TGCAGCGTTGATTCTCTGGGTACCTACAATGAGCAGTTCTTC.

This clonotype has a count of ten or more. This chain connects TRBV12-3 or TRBV12-4 to TRBJ2-7; D may correspond to TRBD1 or TRBD2 (5 bases each). This CDR3 region has 14 residues. Trimming left V 1 base short and J 2 bases short, with 9 bases between. CDR3 DNA sequence: TGTGCCAGCAGTTTAGGGGACCCACCCTACGAGCAGTACTTC. Protein sequence: CASSLGDPPYEQYF.

The sample holds a few counts of this clonotype. V gene TRBV29-1 combines with J gene TRBJ2-5, with D tentatively TRBD1 (5 bases). The CDR3 covers 12 residues. Trimming left V 4 bases short and J 4 bases short, with 10 bases between. Germline CDR1 and CDR2: SQVTM and ANQGSEA. The CDR3 is CSVVQGPETQYF. The CDR3 bases are TGCAGCGTTGTCCAGGGTCCAGAGACCCAGTACTTC.

The rearrangement uses TRBV6-5 and TRBJ1-2; D perhaps matches TRBD1 (6 bases). The CDR3 spans 13 residues. Trimming took 4 bases from V and 4 from J, leaving 10 bases between them. Germline lookup yields CDR1 MNHEY and CDR2 SVGAGI. The CDR3 DNA reads TGTGCCAGCAGTTCTCAGGGGCTCTATGGCTACACCTTC. Translated, it gives CASSSQGLYGYTF.

The rearrangement joins TRBV25-1 to TRBJ1-1; the D gene is possibly TRBD1 (5 bases). CDR1 and CDR2 from the germline V gene are MGHDK and SYGVNS. The CDR3 has 14 amino acids. The V end was cut by 2 bases, the J end by 5 bases, with 12 bases between. DNA of the CDR3: TGTGCCAGCAGTGAAGTGGGACCGGGTACTGAAGCTTTCTTT. This sequence encodes CASSEVGPGTEAFF.

This clonotype was observed a handful of times. This sequence joins TRBV28 and TRBJ2-4; perhaps TRBD1 as D (6 bases). V was pared by 5 bases and J by 1 base, with 12 bases between. The CDR3 spans 15 residues. Looked up from germline, CDR1 is MDHEN and CDR2 is SYDVKM. The DNA of the CDR3 is TGTGCCAGCAGTCCCGTAGACAGGGCCAAAAACATTCAGTACTTC. It codes for CASSPVDRAKNIQYF. Together with reference TRBV28 and TRBJ2-4, the CDR3 gives the full variable domain: DVKVTQSSRYLVKRTGEKVFLECVQDMDHENMFWYRQDPGLGLRLIYFSYDVKMKEKGDIPEGYSVSREKKERFSLILESASTNQTSMYLCASSPVDRAKNIQYFGAGTRLSVL.

This clonotype was detected ten times or more. This CDR3 is CASTGTSSYEQYF. CDR3 sequence (DNA): TGCGCCAGCACGGGGACTAGTTCCTACGAGCAGTACTTC. V gene TRBV5-1 combines with J gene TRBJ2-7, with 8 bases matching TRBD2. The J segment lost 1 base and the V segment lost 6 bases, leaving 3 bases of the junction unmatched. CDR1 is SGHRS and CDR2 is YFSETQ in the germline V gene. CDR3 length: 13 residues.

This clonotype has only a few counts. The chain combines TRBV14 with TRBJ2-7; D may be TRBD1 (5 bases). This CDR3 spans 11 amino acids. The germline CDR1 and CDR2 sequences are SGHDN and FVKESK. V was cut by 8 bases and J by 2 bases, with 7 bases left in between. The CDR3 here is CASGATYEQYF. CDR3 DNA: TGTGCCAGCGGGGCCACCTACGAGCAGTACTTC.

The rearrangement joins TRBV24-1 to TRBJ1-5; TRBD1 aligns across 11 bases. With V trimmed by 10 bases and J by 7 bases, 5 bases remained unmatched. The CDR3 is 13 residues long. Germline CDR1 is KGHDR and CDR2 is SFDVKD. CDR3 loop: CATDRGLGQPQHF. CDR3 sequence (DNA): TGTGCCACGGACAGGGGGCTGGGACAGCCCCAGCATTTT.

The chain uses TRBV6-1 and TRBJ2-3; 8 bases fit TRBD2. Unmatched junction bases numbered 10, after V lost 5 bases and J lost 0 bases. Looked up from germline, CDR1 is MNHNS and CDR2 is SASEGT. The CDR3 has 17 residues. CDR3 sequence reads: CASSKNGRGTSTDTQYF. CDR3 in DNA: TGTGCCAGCAGTAAGAACGGGAGGGGGACCAGCACAGATACGCAGTATTTT.

As for this clonotype: The junction differs from germline at one of its ends, possibly a read error. This chain connects TRBV20-1 to TRBJ1-6; D gene ambiguous. This CDR3 is built from 13 residues. The germline V gene encodes CDR1 DFQATT and CDR2 SNEGSKA (reference sequence). CDR3 in amino acids: CSASARSNSPLYF. Here the CDR3 DNA reads TGCAGTGCTAGCGCCCGTAGTAATTCACCCCTCTACTTT.

This chain uses TRBV4-3 with TRBJ2-6; 9 nucleotides line up with TRBD2. The ends lost 5 bases at V and 0 bases at J; junction bases unmatched: 11. The V gene's germline CDR1 is LGHNA and CDR2 YSLEER. This CDR3 has 19 amino acids. The CDR3 loop is CASSGRATSGPSGANVLTF. CDR3 coding DNA: TGCGCCAGCAGCGGACGAGCGACTAGCGGCCCCTCTGGGGCCAACGTCCTGACTTTC.

The sample holds a few counts of this clonotype. This chain links TRBV19 with TRBJ2-7; TRBD1 might be the D (6 bases). Trimming removed 7 bases at V and 2 bases at J, with 9 bases between. The CDR3 length is 12 residues. Germline values: CDR1 LNHDA, CDR2 SQIVND (reference sequence). The CDR3 is CASTDSAYEQYF. In nucleotides, the CDR3 is TGTGCCAGTACGGACAGCGCCTACGAGCAGTACTTC.

The chain carries TRBV4-1 and TRBJ2-7; tentative D call: TRBD1 (6 bases). Germline V gene lookup returns CDR1 MGHRA and CDR2 YSYEKL. This CDR3 region has 15 residues. The V end lost 6 bases, the J end lost 3 bases, and 18 bases lay between the germline ends. The CDR3 loop reads CASRENRVGNYEQYF. CDR3 sequence (DNA): TGCGCCAGCAGAGAAAACAGGGTTGGGAACTACGAGCAGTACTTC.

This clonotype has ten or more counts. The DNA for the CDR3 is TGCGCCAGCAGCTTGGTTCCGGGAGCCGAAGGGGAGACCCAGTACTTC. Protein sequence: CASSLVPGAEGETQYF. The chain combines TRBV5-1 with TRBJ2-5, with D perhaps TRBD2 (6 bases). The V end was cut by 0 bases, the J end by 5 bases, with 17 bases between. The CDR3 has 16 residues. In germline, CDR1 is SGHRS, CDR2 YFSETQ.

This clonotype was seen ten or more times. V gene TRBV7-9 combines with J gene TRBJ1-2; the match to TRBD1 covers 9 bases. Germline CDR1 and CDR2: SEHNR and FQNEAQ (reference sequence). The V segment lost 5 bases and the J segment 3 bases; nucleotides outside the gene matches: 7. The CDR3 covers 15 residues. CDR3 in amino acids: CASSPPGTGYYGYTF. Here the CDR3 DNA reads TGTGCCAGCAGCCCTCCAGGGACAGGGTACTATGGCTACACCTTC.

This clonotype was observed at least ten times. In nucleotides, the CDR3 is TGTGCCAGCAGCGGTCGGGAGGCCAAAAACATTCAGTACTTC. This encodes CASSGREAKNIQYF. The V call is TRBV9, the J call TRBJ2-4, with a tentative D call TRBD2 (6 bases). The germline gives CDR1 SGDLS, CDR2 YYNGEE. Between the trimmed V and J ends, which lost 3 bases and 1 base, there was a span of 8 bases. The CDR3 totals 14 residues.